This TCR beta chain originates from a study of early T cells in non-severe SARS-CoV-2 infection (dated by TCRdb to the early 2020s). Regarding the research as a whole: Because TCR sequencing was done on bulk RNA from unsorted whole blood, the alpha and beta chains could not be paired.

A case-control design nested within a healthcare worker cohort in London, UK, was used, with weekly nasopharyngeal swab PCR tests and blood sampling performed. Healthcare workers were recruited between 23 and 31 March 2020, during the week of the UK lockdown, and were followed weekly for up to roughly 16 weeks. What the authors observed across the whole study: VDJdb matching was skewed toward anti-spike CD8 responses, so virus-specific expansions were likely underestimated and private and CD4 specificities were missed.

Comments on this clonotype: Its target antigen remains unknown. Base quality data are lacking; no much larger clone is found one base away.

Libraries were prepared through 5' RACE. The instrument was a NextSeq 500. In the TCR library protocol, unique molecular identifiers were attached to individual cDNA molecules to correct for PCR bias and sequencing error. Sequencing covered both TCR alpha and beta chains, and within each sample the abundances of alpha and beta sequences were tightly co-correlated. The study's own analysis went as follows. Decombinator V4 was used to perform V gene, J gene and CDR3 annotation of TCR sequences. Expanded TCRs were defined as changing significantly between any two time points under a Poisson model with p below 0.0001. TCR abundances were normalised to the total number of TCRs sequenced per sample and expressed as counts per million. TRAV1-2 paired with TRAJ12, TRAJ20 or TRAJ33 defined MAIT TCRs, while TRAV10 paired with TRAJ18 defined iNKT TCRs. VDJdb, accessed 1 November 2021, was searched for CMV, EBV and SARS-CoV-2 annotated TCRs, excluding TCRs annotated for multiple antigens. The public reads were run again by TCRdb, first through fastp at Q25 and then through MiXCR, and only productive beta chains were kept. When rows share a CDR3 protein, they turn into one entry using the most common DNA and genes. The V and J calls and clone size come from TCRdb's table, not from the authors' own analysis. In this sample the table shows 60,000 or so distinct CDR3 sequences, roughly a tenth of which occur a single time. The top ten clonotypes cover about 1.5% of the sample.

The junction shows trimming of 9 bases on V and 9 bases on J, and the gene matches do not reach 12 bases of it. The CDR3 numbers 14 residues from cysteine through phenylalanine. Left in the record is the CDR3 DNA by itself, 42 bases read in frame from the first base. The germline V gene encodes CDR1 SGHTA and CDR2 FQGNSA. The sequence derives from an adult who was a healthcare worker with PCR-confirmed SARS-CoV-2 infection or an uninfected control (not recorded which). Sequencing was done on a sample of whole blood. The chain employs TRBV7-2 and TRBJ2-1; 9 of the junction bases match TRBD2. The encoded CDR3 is CASRVAGGQAEQFF. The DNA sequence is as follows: TGTGCCAGTCGCGTTGCGGGGGGGCAGGCTGAGCAGTTCTTC.